The next 24 T cell receptor beta chains were all read from a single sample in a study of CD8+ T cells in alopecia areata. cDNA reverse transcribed from extracted RNA served as the sequencing template. Sequenced by immunoSEQ multiplex PCR; TCRdb stores in-frame clones only, minus some. The repertoire has some 200,000 clones, around 60% of them found once; the top ten carry about 15%. The source was CD4+ T cells sorted from blood, collected at week 0. The receptors here all came from a human donor with alopecia areata.

V is TRBV5-5 and J is TRBJ1-6; the D gene is possibly TRBD1 (5 bases). This CDR3 is built from 14 residues. With 4 bases removed from V and 7 bases from J, the gap between germline ends came to 12 bases. The germline V gene has CDR1 SGHKS and CDR2 YYEKEE (reference sequence). In DNA form, the CDR3 reads TGTGCCAGCAGCACGGCTTCAGGGAATTCACCCCTCCACTTT. It is translated as CASSTASGNSPLHF.

The rearrangement links TRBV29-1 to TRBJ2-4, with D perhaps being TRBD1 or TRBD2 (5 bases each). The germline V and J ends were trimmed by 4 bases and 0 bases, with 13 bases remaining between them. This CDR3 spans 15 amino acids. Germline V gene data show CDR1 as SQVTM and CDR2 as ANQGSEA. The CDR3 is CSVAKGTLAKNIQYF. CDR3 nucleotides: TGCAGCGTTGCGAAGGGGACCTTAGCCAAAAACATTCAGTACTTC.

This chain uses TRBV2 with TRBJ2-3; D is unclear. The CDR3 covers 15 residues. Trimming pared 3 bases from V and 1 base from J, leaving 11 bases between. Germline V gene lookup returns CDR1 SNHLY and CDR2 FYNNEI. The CDR3 DNA sequence: TGTGCCAGCAGTGAGAATGGTTTGGGCACAGATACGCAGTATTTT. Residues: CASSENGLGTDTQYF.

The CDR3 DNA reads TGCAGCATCTTCGGGACAGGGTCTTTCAATGAGCAGTTCTTC. This sequence encodes CSIFGTGSFNEQFF. V is TRBV29-1 and J is TRBJ2-1; TRBD1 matches 9 bases. Germline V CDR1 and CDR2: SQVTM, ANQGSEA. There are 14 residues in the CDR3. V was clipped by 8 bases and J by 6 bases; unmatched bases: 11.

The V and J genes are TRBV5-1 and TRBJ2-5; 11 bases fit TRBD2. The junction had 3 bases not matched to a gene; V was cut back by 0 bases and J by 5 bases. Germline assignment: CDR1 SGHRS and CDR2 YFSETQ. The CDR3 runs to 15 residues. CDR3 nucleotide sequence: TGCGCCAGCAGCTTGGAGGGACTAGCGGCGGAGACCCAGTACTTC. It encodes CASSLEGLAAETQYF.

This chain joins TRBV10-3 and TRBJ2-7; D may be TRBD1 or TRBD2 (5 bases each). V was shortened by 7 bases and J by 5 bases, with 15 bases between the two germline ends. The CDR3 sequence is 13 residues long. The germline V gene has CDR1 ENHRY and CDR2 SYGVKD. This chain's CDR3 is CAITPGRENEQYF. For the CDR3, the DNA is TGTGCCATCACCCCGGGACGGGAAAACGAGCAGTACTTC.

This chain joins TRBV29-1 and TRBJ2-3; D gene ambiguous. The CDR3 runs 13 residues. Trimming removed 4 bases from V and 2 bases from J, with 10 bases in between. Germline V CDR1 and CDR2: SQVTM, ANQGSEA. Here the CDR3 reads CSVVRKLTDTQYF. The CDR3 DNA reads as TGCAGCGTTGTTCGGAAACTCACAGATACGCAGTATTTT.

This sequence joins TRBV19 and TRBJ1-2; D is uncertain. Germline V gene data show CDR1 as LNHDA and CDR2 as SQIVND (reference sequence). The CDR3 is made up of 12 amino acids. V was pared by 5 bases and J by 4 bases, with 8 bases between. DNA for the CDR3: TGTGCCAGTAGTCCCCGACTCTATGGCTACACCTTC. Protein product: CASSPRLYGYTF.

This clone was seen a handful of times. The J gene is TRBJ2-3, the V gene TRBV6-5, with D possibly TRBD2 on 5 matching bases. Germline V CDR1 and CDR2: MNHEY, SVGAGI. Trimming removed 3 bases at V and 1 base at J, with 11 bases between. The CDR3 has 15 residues. CDR3 sequence reads: CASSYERTGTDTQYF. CDR3 in DNA: TGTGCCAGCAGTTATGAGCGGACGGGCACAGATACGCAGTATTTT.

V and J are TRBV6-1 and TRBJ1-1; D not resolved. Germline lookup yields CDR1 MNHNS and CDR2 SASEGT. The CDR3 length is 15 residues. Trimming stripped 5 bases from V and 0 bases from J, with 13 bases between. The CDR3 sequence: CASSLRAAMNTEAFF. CDR3 coding DNA: TGTGCCAGCAGTCTCCGGGCTGCGATGAACACTGAAGCTTTCTTT.

This chain links TRBV30 with TRBJ1-1; D not certain. V was trimmed by 2 bases and J by 1 base, leaving 14 bases between them. The V gene's germline CDR1 is GTSNPN and CDR2 SVGIG (reference sequence). There are 15 residues in the CDR3. CDR3 sequence reads: CAWSRRGNSNTEAFF. In nucleotides, the CDR3 is TGTGCCTGGAGTAGACGGGGAAACTCGAACACTGAAGCTTTCTTT.

This rearrangement joins TRBV30 to TRBJ2-7, with D possibly being TRBD1 or TRBD2 (6 bases each). The CDR3 totals 14 residues. V shed 5 bases and J shed 6 bases, with 20 bases lying between them. Germline V CDR1 and CDR2: GTSNPN, SVGIG (reference sequence). As DNA, the CDR3 is TGTGCCTGGGAACGGAGAGGAGGGGGTGCCGAGCAGTACTTC. Translated, it gives CAWERRGGGAEQYF.

This clone was observed a few times. V is TRBV6-5 and J is TRBJ2-3, with 7 bases that match TRBD2. Germline loops: CDR1 MNHEY, CDR2 SVGAGI. Germline trimming cut 11 bases from V and 1 base from J; bases unmatched to any gene: 9. CDR3 length: 14 residues. The CDR3 is CAVRVSGGTDTQYF. CDR3 nucleotide sequence: TGTGCCGTGAGGGTCAGCGGGGGCACAGATACGCAGTATTTT.

V is TRBV29-1 and J is TRBJ2-7; 9 nucleotides line up with TRBD1. V was pared by 1 base and J by 0 bases, with 10 bases of the junction left unmatched. Germline V gene sequence: CDR1 SQVTM, CDR2 ANQGSEA. There are 17 residues in the CDR3. Written as DNA, the CDR3 is TGCAGCGTTGAAGGGAGTGAGGGGGACAGGGACTCCTACGAGCAGTACTTC. Protein product: CSVEGSEGDRDSYEQYF.

This clone has a single count. This chain uses TRBV7-6 with TRBJ2-1, with a possible D match to TRBD1 (6 bases). The V end was cut by 5 bases, the J end by 2 bases, with 16 bases between. CDR1 is SGHVS and CDR2 is FNYEAQ in the germline V gene. This CDR3 has 16 amino acids. The CDR3 spells CASSPTDRNPYNEQFF. CDR3 in DNA: TGTGCCAGCAGCCCGACAGACAGGAATCCCTACAATGAGCAGTTCTTC.

CDR3 in DNA: TGTGCCACCAGCAGAGAATCGAGGACAGCAGAGCATTTT. This codes for CATSRESRTAEHF. This chain joins TRBV15 and TRBJ1-5, with D perhaps TRBD1 (6 bases). With 0 bases removed from V and 14 bases from J, the gap between germline ends came to 14 bases. Germline values: CDR1 LNHNV, CDR2 YYDKDF (reference sequence). The CDR3 loop spans 13 amino acids.

The chain links TRBV7-2 to TRBJ2-7, with 8 bases identical to TRBD2. Trimming at V came to 0 bases and at J to 6 bases, leaving 13 bases not matched to a gene. Per germline, CDR1 SGHTA and CDR2 FQGNSA. The CDR3 length is 17 residues. CDR3 sequence: CASSLALGSGGLGEQYF. Here the CDR3 DNA reads TGTGCCAGCAGCTTAGCCCTTGGTTCGGGGGGGCTGGGCGAGCAGTACTTC.

This chain links TRBV29-1 with TRBJ1-4, with 9 bases fitting TRBD1. Germline CDR1 reads SQVTM; CDR2 reads ANQGSEA. V gave up 5 bases and J gave up 9 bases; unmatched junction bases: 7. The CDR3 covers 13 residues. The CDR3 DNA follows: TGCAGCGTTTCTTCCGGGACAGGGAAAAAACTGTTTTTT. It specifies CSVSSGTGKKLFF.

The rearrangement links TRBV5-1 to TRBJ2-3, with D possibly matching TRBD2 (6 bases). Deletions cut 1 base from V and 4 bases from J, with 10 bases between. CDR1 is SGHRS and CDR2 is YFSETQ in the germline V gene. The CDR3 extends over 14 amino acids. The CDR3: CASSLRQRADTQYF. As DNA, the CDR3 is TGCGCCAGCAGCTTGAGGCAGCGGGCAGATACGCAGTATTTT.

The DNA of the CDR3 is TGTGCCAGCAGCGACGGGACAGGGGGCATGGCTTGGTATGGCTACACCTTC. It translates to CASSDGTGGMAWYGYTF. The V call is TRBV9, the J call TRBJ1-2; 12 nucleotides match TRBD1. In germline, CDR1 is SGDLS, CDR2 YYNGEE. The CDR3 runs 17 residues. J lost 5 bases, V lost 3 bases, and 11 bases had no gene match.

A remark on this clone: Other DNA sequences of this sample code for an identical CDR3. The rearrangement joins TRBV29-1 to TRBJ2-7; TRBD1 matches 9 bases. Germline V gives CDR1 SQVTM, CDR2 ANQGSEA. This CDR3 contains 13 residues. The trim removed 4 bases at V and 2 bases at J, leaving 3 bases unmatched. CDR3 sequence (DNA): TGCAGCGTTGGACAGGGGGAGACCTACGAGCAGTACTTC. As protein: CSVGQGETYEQYF.

The V and J genes are TRBV9 and TRBJ2-2; 10 nucleotides match TRBD2. CDR3 length: 18 residues. V shed 0 bases and J 6 bases; nucleotides not matched to a gene: 11. Germline V CDR1 and CDR2: SGDLS, YYNGEE. The CDR3 DNA reads as TGTGCCAGCAGCGTAGTTGGCAGCGGGGGGGCCCGTTCCGGGGAGCTGTTTTTT. This sequence encodes CASSVVGSGGARSGELFF.

CDR3 residues: CASSPSRNGYEQYF. CDR3 in DNA: TGCGCCAGCAGCCCTTCCCGGAACGGCTACGAGCAGTACTTC. The genes are TRBV4-1 and TRBJ2-5; D not resolved. With the DNA end fitting TRBJ2-7 better, the J assignment may be wrong. The germline V gene encodes CDR1 MGHRA and CDR2 YSYEKL. The length of the CDR3 is 14 residues.

The chain couples TRBV9 to TRBJ2-3; no definite D call. Germline CDR1 SGDLS, CDR2 YYNGEE. With 0 bases removed from V and 3 bases from J, the gap between germline ends came to 17 bases. The CDR3 runs to 17 residues. The CDR3 protein is CASSVGTAVGRTDTQYF. The CDR3 DNA is TGTGCCAGCAGCGTAGGTACGGCGGTAGGTCGGACAGATACGCAGTATTTT.